Listed below are T cell receptor beta chains from one sample, sequenced in a study of T cell responses to AZD1222 COVID-19 vaccine. Profiled with immunoSEQ multiplex PCR; TCRdb holds only in-frame clones, not every one. The sample shows 150,000 to 160,000 clones, approximately 91% of them seen only once. The material was peripheral blood, obtained 28 days after the second AZD1222 dose. Source of these receptors: an adult who received the AZD1222 COVID-19 vaccine. The CDR3 runs from the conserved cysteine through the conserved F or W. The D gene is left open where the match is weak. Size is omitted from some rows. Given values are once, few, many or a class for expanded clones.

NA	TRBV7-9	TRBJ1-6	NA	CASSPNVGKASPLHF	TGTGCCAGCAGTCCGAACGTGGGGAAGGCTTCACCCCTCCACTTT
NA	TRBV4-2	TRBJ1-3	TRBD1	CASSPKGQEIYSGNTIYF	TGTGCCAGCAGCCCTAAGGGACAGGAAATTTACTCTGGAAACACCATATATTTT
NA	TRBV19	TRBJ2-2	NA	CASGTGELFF	TGTGCCAGTGGGACCGGGGAGCTGTTTTTT
NA	TRBV10-3	TRBJ1-5	TRBD1	CAISPWNRDRNQPQHF	TGTGCCATCAGTCCTTGGAACCGGGACAGGAATCAGCCCCAGCATTTT
NA	TRBV7-6	TRBJ2-1	NA	CASSLELIGSSSYNEQFF	TGTGCCAGCAGCTTAGAGCTTATAGGCTCAAGCTCCTACAATGAGCAGTTCTTC
NA	TRBV27	TRBJ2-1	NA	CASSRPAGLVQFF	TGTGCCAGCTCCCGTCCCGCGGGCCTCGTGCAGTTCTTC
NA	TRBV7-9	TRBJ1-1	NA	CASSLYGFGGVDTEAFF	TGTGCCAGCAGCTTATATGGCTTCGGGGGTGTTGACACTGAAGCTTTCTTT
NA	TRBV30	TRBJ1-2	TRBD1	CAWAGGLPGQGMNYGYTF	TGTGCCTGGGCCGGCGGGCTTCCGGGACAGGGGATGAACTATGGCTACACCTTC
few	TRBV2	TRBJ1-2	NA	CASSVEGGGDGYTF	TGTGCCAGCAGCGTCGAAGGGGGAGGAGATGGCTACACCTTC
NA	TRBV16	TRBJ1-2	NA	CASSQERMANYGYTF	TGTGCCAGCAGCCAAGAGCGGATGGCTAACTATGGCTACACCTTC
once	TRBV6-5	TRBJ1-4	TRBD1	CASSSYRGRGEKLFF	TGTGCCAGCAGTTCATACAGGGGGCGCGGTGAAAAACTGTTTTTT
few	TRBV10-3	TRBJ1-2	NA	CAISDKFSNYGYTF	TGTGCCATCAGTGATAAGTTTTCTAACTATGGCTACACCTTC
NA	TRBV7-6	TRBJ2-2	NA	CASSLARVTGELFF	TGTGCCAGCAGCTTAGCTAGGGTTACCGGGGAGCTGTTTTTT
once	TRBV6-5	TRBJ2-5	TRBD2	CASSYGGGGETQYF	TGTGCCAGCAGTTACGGGGGGGGTGGAGAGACCCAGTACTTC
NA	TRBV11-2	TRBJ1-4	TRBD1	CASSLVRGRTANEKLFF	TGTGCCAGCAGCTTAGTGAGGGGGCGGACGGCTAATGAAAAACTGTTTTTT
NA	TRBV15	TRBJ2-7	TRBD2	CATSRAPSGEQYF	TGTGCCACCAGCAGAGCCCCTAGCGGGGAGCAGTACTTC